The 4 T cell receptor beta chains below all came from one sample that was sequenced in a study of T cell repertoires in cytomegalovirus infection. Each CDR3 protein is one row after TCRdb ran MiXCR on the reads. Of roughly 250,000 distinct CDR3 sequences listed, over 20% are singletons. Sequences were obtained from CD8+ T cells from PBMCs. Receptor source: a human donor in good health (CMV status not recorded). Some clones in this sample may be carry-over from other donors' samples.

In this sample, this clonotype turned up a few times. This chain connects TRBV28 to TRBJ2-1; possible D gene TRBD2, 6 bases. The CDR3 is 16 amino acids. Trimming cost V 4 bases and J 0 bases, with 13 bases left between them. Germline-derived CDR1 and CDR2 are MDHEN and SYDVKM. CDR3 coding DNA: TGTGCCAGCAGTTCGGGACTCCACAGCTCCTACAATGAGCAGTTCTTC. Translation: CASSSGLHSSYNEQFF.

CDR3 in DNA: TGTGCCAGCAGTCGGGACACCTCCTATGGCTACACCTTC. The encoded protein is CASSRDTSYGYTF. This chain uses TRBV6-5 with TRBJ1-2, with D possibly being TRBD1 (6 bases). V was shortened by 5 bases and J by 4 bases, with 11 bases between the two germline ends. This CDR3 contains 13 residues. Germline assignment: CDR1 MNHEY and CDR2 SVGAGI.

The V call is TRBV4-1, the J call TRBJ2-1, with 7 bases aligning to TRBD2. V gave up 4 bases and J gave up 4 bases; unmatched junction bases: 7. The germline CDR1 and CDR2 sequences are MGHRA and YSYEKL. The CDR3 loop spans 15 amino acids. This chain's CDR3 is CASSPVSGDYNEQFF. Here the CDR3 DNA reads TGCGCCAGCAGCCCTGTAAGCGGGGATTACAATGAGCAGTTCTTC.

The chain has TRBV6-1 and TRBJ1-1; 7 bases match TRBD1. Germline V gene lookup returns CDR1 MNHNS and CDR2 SASEGT. V dropped 6 bases and J dropped 7; count of bases not matched to a gene: 5. CDR3 length equals 12 residues. CDR3 sequence reads: CASRQGLGEAFF. In DNA form, the CDR3 reads TGTGCCAGCAGACAGGGGCTCGGTGAAGCTTTCTTT.